Listed below are T cell receptor beta chains from one sample, sequenced in a study of cytomegalovirus exposure and HLA in healthy donors. Generated by immunoSEQ multiplex PCR, the TCRdb table keeps only in-frame clones and is missing some. The table lists some 200,000 clones, about 75% of them singletons, with under 2% in the top ten. The sequenced sample was PBMCs. All receptors come from a young man in good health and CMV-seronegative. Both conserved end residues are part of each CDR3. The order of the fields is clone size, D gene, J gene, V gene, CDR3 DNA, CDR3 protein. A D gene is named only where the DNA matches it firmly. Not all rows give a size; the values are once, few, many and, for expanded clones, a class.

- - TRBJ2-7 TRBV29-1 TGCAGCGGGTCACTAGCCCGGGACGAGCAGTACTTC CSGSLARDEQYF
- - TRBJ1-4 TRBV30 TGTGCCTGTAACGGGGGTGGAGGGAATGAAAAACTGTTTTTT CACNGGGGNEKLFF
- - TRBJ2-5 TRBV19 TGTGCCAGTAGTGCAGGGGTCCGGGAGACCCAGTACTTC CASSAGVRETQYF
few - TRBJ2-2 TRBV10-3 TGTGCCACTAGGACGAGCGGTACCGGGGAGCTGTTTTTT CATRTSGTGELFF
- TRBD1 TRBJ2-2 TRBV29-1 TGCAGCGTTCGGGACAGGGGTGACACCGGGGAGCTGTTTTTT CSVRDRGDTGELFF
few - TRBJ2-7 TRBV18 TGTGCCAGCTCCGCTGCGGGGCGAGGCTACGAGCAGTACTTC CASSAAGRGYEQYF
- TRBD1 TRBJ2-5 TRBV27 TGTGCCAGCAGCCTGTTCGCTCGGACAGGGCAATTCCAAGAGACCCAGTACTTC CASSLFARTGQFQETQYF
- TRBD2 TRBJ2-2 TRBV11-2 TGTGCCAGCAGCTTAGGACTAGCGGGAAAGGCCGGGGAGCTGTTTTTT CASSLGLAGKAGELFF
- TRBD1 TRBJ2-3 TRBV5-1 TGCGCCAGCAGTTGGACAGGGAGCAAGAGCACAGATACGCAGTATTTT CASSWTGSKSTDTQYF
- - TRBJ2-1 TRBV5-1 TGCGCCAGCAGGATATCGGGGGAATACAATGAGCAGTTCTTC CASRISGEYNEQFF
few TRBD2 TRBJ2-2 TRBV29-1 TGCAGCGTCCAGACTAGCGGGGGGGCTAGCGGGGAGCTGTTTTTT CSVQTSGGASGELFF
- TRBD2 TRBJ2-3 TRBV9 TGTGCCAGCAGCGTAGAGGGGCGGGGGGGCCCAGATACGCAGTATTTT CASSVEGRGGPDTQYF
once TRBD1 TRBJ2-2 TRBV27 TGTGCCAGCAGTCGACAGGGGGACGGGGAGCTGTTTTTT CASSRQGDGELFF
- - TRBJ2-5 TRBV5-6 TGTGCCAGCAGCGCCGACCCCACAGGGCTGGTAGATGGGACCCAGTACTTC CASSADPTGLVDGTQYF
- TRBD1 TRBJ2-7 TRBV28 TGTGCCAGCAGTTGGACCGGGACAGGGTCCTACGAGCAGTACTTC CASSWTGTGSYEQYF
- TRBD1 TRBJ1-1 TRBV19 TGTGCCAGTACCGACGGCCCCGGGCAGGGGGTACCTGAAGCTTTCTTT CASTDGPGQGVPEAFF
few TRBD1 TRBJ1-2 TRBV6-5 TGTGCCAGCAGTCCCCAGGGGGGCGCTACTGGCTACACCTTC CASSPQGGATGYTF
- TRBD2 TRBJ2-1 TRBV4-3 TGCGCCAGCAGCCCCCACGAGGCGGGGGGGTTCTACAATGAGCAGTTCTTC CASSPHEAGGFYNEQFF
- TRBD1 TRBJ1-2 TRBV7-6 TGTGCCAGCAGCTTCGACAGGGTTGGGGATGGCTACACCTTC CASSFDRVGDGYTF
- - TRBJ1-2 TRBV5-6 TGTGCCAGCAGTTTCGTCAATCGAGGGTTCTATGGCTACACCTTC CASSFVNRGFYGYTF
- - TRBJ2-6 TRBV7-9 TGTGCCAGCAGCGCTCGGGTCAACGTCCTGACTTTC CASSARVNVLTF
- TRBD1 TRBJ2-6 TRBV19 TGTGCCAGTAGCAGGGGACAGGGGGCCAACGTCCTGACTTTC CASSRGQGANVLTF
few TRBD1 TRBJ1-5 TRBV19 TGTGCCAGTAGTGCCGGGACAGTCAATCAGCCCCAGCATTTT CASSAGTVNQPQHF
- - TRBJ1-1 TRBV12-5 TGTGTTAGTGGTGAACCTGGACGGGGATACACTGAAGCTTTCTTT CVSGEPGRGYTEAFF
- TRBD1 TRBJ1-5 TRBV6-1 TGTGCCAGCATCGGGACAGGGGGTTTTGATCAGCCCCAGCATTTT CASIGTGGFDQPQHF
- - TRBJ1-1 TRBV29-1 TGCAGCGCCCGAGGGAAGAACACTGAAGCTTTCTTT CSARGKNTEAFF
- - TRBJ1-1 TRBV11-3 TGTGCCAGCAGCGCCCTCGGACAGCCGAACACTGAAGCTTTCTTT CASSALGQPNTEAFF
- - TRBJ2-1 TRBV2 TGTGCCTGTTACCCCCTCCGGGAGACCGGTCCGGGATCGTCCTACAATGAGCAGTTCTTC CACYPLRETGPGSSYNEQFF
- TRBD1 TRBJ2-5 TRBV27 TGTGCCAGCAGGCGACAGGGGGCTAAGGGAGAGACCCAGTACTTC CASRRQGAKGETQYF
- TRBD1 TRBJ1-1 TRBV12-5 TGTGCTAGTGGTTCCCCAGACAGGGGAGACACTGAAGCTTTCTTT CASGSPDRGDTEAFF
- TRBD2 TRBJ2-3 TRBV5-1 TGCGCCAGCAGCTTGAGCGGGGTAGGGACAGATACGCAGTATTTT CASSLSGVGTDTQYF
- TRBD1 TRBJ2-7 TRBV2 TGTGCCAGCATTGTCCGGGACAGGGACTACGAGCAGTACTTC CASIVRDRDYEQYF
- - TRBJ2-7 TRBV27 TGTGCCAGCAGCTGGTCGGGACAAAACTACGAGCAGTACTTC CASSWSGQNYEQYF
- - TRBJ2-1 TRBV5-1 TGCGCCAGCAGCTTAACCGGGAGTGTTGACAATGAGCAGTTCTTC CASSLTGSVDNEQFF
once - TRBJ2-2 TRBV5-4 TGTGCCAGCAGCTTGGGTCGAGAGACGAACACCGGGGAGCTGTTTTTT CASSLGRETNTGELFF
- TRBD1 TRBJ2-6 TRBV7-9 TGTGCCAGCAGCGCGACGGGACAGAGCTCTGGGGCCAACGTCCTGACTTTC CASSATGQSSGANVLTF
- - TRBJ1-4 TRBV27 TGTGCCAGCAGTTTGCACGGGGGGGGTAATGAAAAACTGTTTTTT CASSLHGGGNEKLFF
- - TRBJ1-1 TRBV7-6 TGTGCCAGCAGCTTAAAGCCCCTCGGGGGGTCATTCACTGAAGCTTTCTTT CASSLKPLGGSFTEAFF
- - TRBJ1-2 TRBV7-9 TGTGCCAGCAGCTCTGGCGGGGATGGCTACACCTTC CASSSGGDGYTF
- TRBD2 TRBJ2-2 TRBV7-9 TGTGCCAGCAGCTTAGCGGGGGGCGAGCGGGAGATCACCGGGGAGCTGTTTTTT CASSLAGGEREITGELFF
- - TRBJ2-1 TRBV4-3 TGCGCCAGCAGCCACTACAGGGAGAATGAGCAGTTCTTC CASSHYRENEQFF